What follows is one T cell receptor (beta chain) and its context. The assay was immunoSEQ multiplex PCR, and TCRdb's table has in-frame clones only and misses some. The sample consists of some 70,000 clones, roughly 83% of them appearing once. Trimming left V 6 bases short and J 3 bases short, with 12 bases between. Per germline, CDR1 MDHEN and CDR2 SYDVKM. CDR3 length: 15 residues. The data originate from a study of OX40 agonist ivuxolimab in advanced cancers. In the study overall: Patient treatment consisted of intravenous ivuxolimab administration every 2 weeks at 0.01 to 10 mg/kg.

The sequence was obtained from an adult with an advanced solid tumor such as melanoma, head and neck, liver or kidney cancer. Sequencing used CD4+ or CD8+ T cells sorted from blood, obtained in a trial of the OX40 agonist ivuxolimab. The chain carries TRBV28 and TRBJ2-6, with TRBD2 as a possible D gene (7 bases). CDR3 amino acids: CASSPGGDGANVLTF. The DNA of the CDR3 is TGTGCCAGCAGCCCGGGGGGCGATGGGGCCAACGTCCTGACTTTC.